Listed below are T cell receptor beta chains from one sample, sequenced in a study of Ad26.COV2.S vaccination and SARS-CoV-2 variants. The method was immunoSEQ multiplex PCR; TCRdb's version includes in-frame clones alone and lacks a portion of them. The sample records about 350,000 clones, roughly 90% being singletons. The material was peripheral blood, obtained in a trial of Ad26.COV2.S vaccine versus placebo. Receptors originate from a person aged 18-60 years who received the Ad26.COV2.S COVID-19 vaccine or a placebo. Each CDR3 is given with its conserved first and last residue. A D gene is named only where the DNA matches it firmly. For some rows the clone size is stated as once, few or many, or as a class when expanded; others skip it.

CDR3 DNA: TGTGCCAGCAGCCCACAGGTTTGGGATGAGCAGTTCTTC; CDR3 protein: CASSPQVWDEQFF; J gene: TRBJ2-1; V gene: TRBV3-1/TRBV3-2; clone size: .; D gene: .
CDR3 DNA: TGTGCCAGCAGCGCAAGGGCCGCGAGCTCCTACGAGCAGTACTTC; CDR3 protein: CASSARAASSYEQYF; J gene: TRBJ2-7; V gene: TRBV7-2; clone size: .; D gene: .
CDR3 DNA: TGTGCCAGCAGTGTACCCCCCGGGACAGGTCTTTCTGGGGCCAACGTCCTGACTTTC; CDR3 protein: CASSVPPGTGLSGANVLTF; J gene: TRBJ2-6; V gene: TRBV6-2/TRBV6-3; clone size: .; D gene: TRBD1
CDR3 DNA: TGTGCCAGCAGCTTTAGCGGGAGCACAGATACGCAGTATTTT; CDR3 protein: CASSFSGSTDTQYF; J gene: TRBJ2-3; V gene: TRBV7-9; clone size: .; D gene: TRBD2
CDR3 DNA: TGCGCCAGCAGCTCGGAATTGACAGAGACCCAGTACTTC; CDR3 protein: CASSSELTETQYF; J gene: TRBJ2-5; V gene: TRBV5-1; clone size: .; D gene: .
CDR3 DNA: TGCAGCGCCGGGACAGAACTAGCCAAAAACATTCAGTACTTC; CDR3 protein: CSAGTELAKNIQYF; J gene: TRBJ2-4; V gene: TRBV29-1; clone size: .; D gene: TRBD1
CDR3 DNA: TGTGCCAGCAGCCAAGCGGGGGGCAGAACTCAGCCCCAGCATTTT; CDR3 protein: CASSQAGGRTQPQHF; J gene: TRBJ1-5; V gene: TRBV3-1/TRBV3-2; clone size: .; D gene: .
CDR3 DNA: TGCGCCAGCAGCTTAGGGACAGGGGGCCTCTCTGGAAACACCATATATTTT; CDR3 protein: CASSLGTGGLSGNTIYF; J gene: TRBJ1-3; V gene: TRBV5-1; clone size: .; D gene: TRBD1
CDR3 DNA: TGTGCCTGGAACCACCAAGAGACCCAGTACTTC; CDR3 protein: CAWNHQETQYF; J gene: TRBJ2-5; V gene: TRBV30; clone size: once; D gene: .
CDR3 DNA: TGTGCCAGCAGCCAAGCAGGGACAGACCGGACCCAGTACTTC; CDR3 protein: CASSQAGTDRTQYF; J gene: TRBJ2-5; V gene: TRBV3-1/TRBV3-2; clone size: .; D gene: TRBD1
CDR3 DNA: TGCGCCAGCAGCCAAGGGCCGGGACTAGCCGAATTCTACGAGCAGTACTTC; CDR3 protein: CASSQGPGLAEFYEQYF; J gene: TRBJ2-7; V gene: TRBV4-1; clone size: .; D gene: TRBD2
CDR3 DNA: TGTGCCACCGGTGGAGAGAGCAATCAGCCCCAGCATTTT; CDR3 protein: CATGGESNQPQHF; J gene: TRBJ1-5; V gene: TRBV3-1/TRBV3-2; clone size: once; D gene: .
CDR3 DNA: TGTGCCAGCAGCTTAGAGGGGACAACTAATGAAAAACTGTTTTTT; CDR3 protein: CASSLEGTTNEKLFF; J gene: TRBJ1-4; V gene: TRBV11-2; clone size: .; D gene: .